This entry describes one TCR beta chain. Its cognate antigen is unknown. This CDR3 has 14 residues. From germline, CDR1 is SEHNR and CDR2 FQNEAQ (reference sequence). This entry belongs to a study of T cells expressing NK-cell markers. Study details: Underlying the TCR beta repertoires were sorted CD3+CD56+NKG2C+, CD3+CD56+NKG2C- and CD3+CD56-NKG2C+ T cells. Study findings and constraints: Of CD8+ T cells, about 1.0-8% belonged to dominant NKG2C+ clonotypes in five or six donors. The study found these clonotypes also leading the CD3+CD56-NKG2C+ fraction in a few donors.

Template switching by 5'RACE with UMIs generated the TCR beta cDNA. TCRdb derives one entry per CDR3 protein from the 5' RACE reads, leaving out DNA. Here the sample table reports a few hundred thousand distinct CDR3 sequences. Sequencing was done on a sample of blood T cells: a sorted CD56 or NKG2C T cell subset, CD4+ or CD8+ T cells, or bulk PBMC T cells (not recorded which). The rearrangement links TRBV7-9 to TRBJ2-7; TCRdb's D gene call, TRBD1, goes unchecked for lack of DNA. This sequence was found in a man aged 18-69 years in good health. The CDR3 sequence: CASSSDRGMGEQYF.